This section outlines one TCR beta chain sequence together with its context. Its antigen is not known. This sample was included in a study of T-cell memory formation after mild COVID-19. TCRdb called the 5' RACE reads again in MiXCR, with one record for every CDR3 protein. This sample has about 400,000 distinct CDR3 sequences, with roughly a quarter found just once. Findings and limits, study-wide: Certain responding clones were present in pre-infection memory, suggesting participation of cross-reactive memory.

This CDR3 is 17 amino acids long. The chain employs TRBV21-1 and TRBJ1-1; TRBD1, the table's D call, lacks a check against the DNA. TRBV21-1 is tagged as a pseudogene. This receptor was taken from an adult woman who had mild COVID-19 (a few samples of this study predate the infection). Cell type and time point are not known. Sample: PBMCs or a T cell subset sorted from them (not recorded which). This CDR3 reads CASSKGGDRGKDTEAFF. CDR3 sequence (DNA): TGTGCCAGCAGCAAAGGAGGGGACAGGGGAAAGGACACTGAAGCTTTCTTT.